The rows below give T cell receptor beta chains drawn from one sample of a study of human T cells and chemical hapten exposure. MiXCR, applied by TCRdb to the 5' RACE reads, yields one record per CDR3 protein. This table has 75,000 or so distinct CDR3 sequences, around a sixth appearing once. These receptors came from a female donor in good health. Each CDR3 is given with its conserved first and last residue. D genes are given only for firm matches. Not all rows give a size; the values are once, few, many and, for expanded clones, a class.

NA	TRBV18	TRBJ2-1	NA	CASSPPGDPYNEQFF	TGTGCCAGCTCACCACCGGGAGATCCCTACAATGAGCAGTTCTTC
NA	TRBV5-1	TRBJ2-6	NA	CASSLGRKGSGANVLTF	TGCGCCAGCAGCTTGGGGAGAAAGGGGTCTGGGGCCAACGTCCTGACTTTC
NA	TRBV7-2	TRBJ1-5	NA	CASSSPDGWTDSNQPQHF	TGTGCCAGCAGCTCTCCGGACGGTTGGACTGATAGCAATCAGCCCCAGCATTTT
few	TRBV20-1	TRBJ2-1	NA	CSASEAGLLFNEQFF	TGCAGTGCTAGCGAGGCAGGTCTCCTCTTCAATGAGCAGTTCTTC
NA	TRBV12-2	TRBJ1-5	NA	CASRSPRNRGHIQPQHF	TGTGCAAGTCGCTCCCCCCGCAACAGGGGGCATATTCAGCCCCAGCATTTT
few	TRBV7-2	TRBJ2-7	NA	CASSLGEAYEQYF	TGTGCCAGCAGCTTAGGGGAAGCCTACGAGCAGTACTTC
few	TRBV5-1	TRBJ1-1	TRBD1	CASSFIQGADTEAFF	TGCGCCAGCAGCTTTATTCAGGGGGCTGACACTGAAGCTTTCTTT
NA	TRBV20-1	TRBJ1-2	NA	CSARRRAGEYGYTF	TGCAGTGCTAGACGTCGGGCAGGGGAGTATGGCTACACCTTC
NA	TRBV20-1	TRBJ1-3	TRBD1	CSAEQGAIGNTIYF	TGCAGTGCGGAACAGGGGGCGATAGGAAACACCATATATTTT
NA	TRBV28	TRBJ2-1	NA	CASSLLRYNEQFF	TGTGCCAGCAGTTTACTACGATACAATGAGCAGTTCTTC
few	TRBV5-1	TRBJ2-5	NA	CASSLDGTQQETQYF	TGCGCCAGCAGCTTGGATGGGACACAACAAGAGACCCAGTACTTC
NA	TRBV14	TRBJ2-6	NA	CASSGANVLTF	TGTGCCAGCAGCGGGGCCAACGTCCTGACTTTC
many	TRBV5-5	TRBJ2-5	TRBD1	CASSLVPTQGAETQYF	TGTGCCAGCAGCTTGGTACCAACACAGGGGGCAGAGACCCAGTACTTC
few	TRBV3-1	TRBJ1-1	NA	CASRRYRGGTEAFF	TGTGCCAGCAGAAGATACCGAGGGGGCACTGAAGCTTTCTTT
few	TRBV7-8	TRBJ2-4	TRBD1	CASSPGTGVLKNIQYF	TGTGCCAGCAGCCCCGGGACAGGGGTCCTCAAAAACATTCAGTACTTC
few	TRBV2	TRBJ2-5	NA	CASSVKQETQYF	TGTGCCAGCAGCGTCAAACAAGAGACCCAGTACTTC
few	TRBV7-9	TRBJ2-7	NA	CASTLAEGRGGRRLYF	TGTGCCAGCACTCTAGCAGAGGGCAGGGGGGGTCGCCGGCTGTACTTC
few	TRBV28	TRBJ2-7	NA	CASSLMVFPYEQYF	TGTGCCAGCAGTTTAATGGTATTCCCCTACGAGCAGTACTTC
NA	TRBV5-5	TRBJ2-7	NA	CASSLELGARSYEQYF	TGTGCCAGCAGCTTGGAACTGGGGGCGAGGTCCTACGAGCAGTACTTC
few	TRBV9	TRBJ2-3	NA	CASSSLTSTDTQYF	TGTGCCAGCAGCTCCCTGACTAGCACAGATACGCAGTATTTT
few	TRBV9	TRBJ1-4	NA	CASSVGWAGLGEKLFF	TGTGCCAGCAGCGTGGGGTGGGCTGGGTTAGGCGAAAAACTGTTTTTT
NA	TRBV7-9	TRBJ1-1	NA	CASSFEPRTEAFF	TGTGCCAGCAGCTTCGAGCCCCGTACTGAAGCTTTCTTT
NA	TRBV3-1	TRBJ1-5	NA	CASSQIAGASQPQHF	TGTGCCAGCAGCCAAATAGCAGGGGCCTCTCAGCCCCAGCATTTT
NA	TRBV7-2	TRBJ2-1	TRBD2	CASSLVGLGSYNEQFF	TGTGCCAGCAGCTTAGTTGGACTAGGGTCCTACAATGAGCAGTTCTTC
NA	TRBV21-1	TRBJ2-7	NA	CASSGQHRFYEQYF	TGTGCCAGCAGCGGACAGCACCGTTTCTACGAGCAGTACTTC
few	TRBV18	TRBJ2-5	TRBD1	CASSPLPTGAYQETQYF	TGTGCCAGCTCACCACTGCCGACAGGGGCGTACCAAGAGACCCAGTACTTC
NA	TRBV12-3/TRBV12-4	TRBJ1-2	NA	CATSPDTNYGYTF	TGTGCCACCAGCCCCGACACGAACTATGGCTACACCTTC
NA	TRBV10-3	TRBJ1-2	NA	CAISDEPSDYGYTF	TGTGCCATCAGTGATGAACCGTCCGACTATGGCTACACCTTC
NA	TRBV12-3/TRBV12-4	TRBJ1-4	NA	CASSSPGIGNEKLFF	TGTGCCAGCAGTTCCCCAGGGATCGGGAATGAAAAACTGTTTTTT
NA	TRBV29-1	TRBJ2-1	NA	CSVESKSSYNEQFF	TGCAGCGTTGAATCCAAGAGCTCCTACAATGAGCAGTTCTTC
many	TRBV5-1	TRBJ2-7	TRBD1	CASSGGPGQGAYEQYF	TGCGCCAGCAGCGGCGGGCCGGGACAGGGTGCCTACGAGCAGTACTTC
NA	TRBV5-4	TRBJ2-7	NA	CASSYGPNGDEYEQYF	TGTGCCAGCAGCTACGGACCCAACGGTGACGAATACGAGCAGTACTTC
many	TRBV28	TRBJ2-7	NA	CAIKSPSAYEQYF	TGTGCCATCAAGAGCCCGTCGGCCTACGAGCAGTACTTC
NA	TRBV6-5	TRBJ2-7	NA	CASSYSMTGPSEEQYF	TGTGCCAGCAGTTACTCGATGACAGGCCCAAGCGAGGAGCAGTACTTC
NA	TRBV5-1	TRBJ2-1	NA	CASSLGQGLDEQFF	TGCGCCAGCAGCTTGGGGCAGGGGCTAGATGAGCAGTTCTTC
many	TRBV2	TRBJ2-1	NA	CASSGGTLNEQFF	TGTGCCAGCAGTGGAGGGACACTTAATGAGCAGTTCTTC
few	TRBV10-3	TRBJ2-1	TRBD2	CAISVGRGGSGNEQFF	TGTGCCATCAGTGTGGGGCGGGGGGGTTCCGGCAATGAGCAGTTCTTC
few	TRBV20-1	TRBJ1-1	NA	CSARPISGYTEAFF	TGCAGTGCTAGACCCATCAGCGGGTACACTGAAGCTTTCTTT
NA	TRBV6-5	TRBJ2-3	NA	CASKRGGRADAQYF	TGTGCCAGCAAGAGGGGGGGCAGGGCAGATGCGCAGTATTTT
NA	TRBV20-1	TRBJ2-7	NA	CSGDKMYEQYF	TGCAGTGGGGACAAGATGTACGAGCAGTACTTC
few	TRBV5-1	TRBJ2-3	TRBD2	CASSSGLAGVIDTQYF	TGCGCCAGCAGCTCCGGACTAGCGGGAGTCATAGATACGCAGTATTTT